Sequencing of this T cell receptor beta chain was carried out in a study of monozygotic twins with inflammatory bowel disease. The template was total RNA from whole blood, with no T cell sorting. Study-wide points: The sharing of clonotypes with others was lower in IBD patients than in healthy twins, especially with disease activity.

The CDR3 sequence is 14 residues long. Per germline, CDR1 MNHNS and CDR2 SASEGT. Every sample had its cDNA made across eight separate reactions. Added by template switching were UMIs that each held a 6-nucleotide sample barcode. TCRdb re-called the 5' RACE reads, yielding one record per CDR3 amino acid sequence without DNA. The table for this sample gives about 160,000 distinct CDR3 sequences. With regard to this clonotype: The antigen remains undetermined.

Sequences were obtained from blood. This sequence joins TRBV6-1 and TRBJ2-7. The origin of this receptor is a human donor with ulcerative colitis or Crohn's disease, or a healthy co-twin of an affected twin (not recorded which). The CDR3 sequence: CANTTDWDSYEQYF.